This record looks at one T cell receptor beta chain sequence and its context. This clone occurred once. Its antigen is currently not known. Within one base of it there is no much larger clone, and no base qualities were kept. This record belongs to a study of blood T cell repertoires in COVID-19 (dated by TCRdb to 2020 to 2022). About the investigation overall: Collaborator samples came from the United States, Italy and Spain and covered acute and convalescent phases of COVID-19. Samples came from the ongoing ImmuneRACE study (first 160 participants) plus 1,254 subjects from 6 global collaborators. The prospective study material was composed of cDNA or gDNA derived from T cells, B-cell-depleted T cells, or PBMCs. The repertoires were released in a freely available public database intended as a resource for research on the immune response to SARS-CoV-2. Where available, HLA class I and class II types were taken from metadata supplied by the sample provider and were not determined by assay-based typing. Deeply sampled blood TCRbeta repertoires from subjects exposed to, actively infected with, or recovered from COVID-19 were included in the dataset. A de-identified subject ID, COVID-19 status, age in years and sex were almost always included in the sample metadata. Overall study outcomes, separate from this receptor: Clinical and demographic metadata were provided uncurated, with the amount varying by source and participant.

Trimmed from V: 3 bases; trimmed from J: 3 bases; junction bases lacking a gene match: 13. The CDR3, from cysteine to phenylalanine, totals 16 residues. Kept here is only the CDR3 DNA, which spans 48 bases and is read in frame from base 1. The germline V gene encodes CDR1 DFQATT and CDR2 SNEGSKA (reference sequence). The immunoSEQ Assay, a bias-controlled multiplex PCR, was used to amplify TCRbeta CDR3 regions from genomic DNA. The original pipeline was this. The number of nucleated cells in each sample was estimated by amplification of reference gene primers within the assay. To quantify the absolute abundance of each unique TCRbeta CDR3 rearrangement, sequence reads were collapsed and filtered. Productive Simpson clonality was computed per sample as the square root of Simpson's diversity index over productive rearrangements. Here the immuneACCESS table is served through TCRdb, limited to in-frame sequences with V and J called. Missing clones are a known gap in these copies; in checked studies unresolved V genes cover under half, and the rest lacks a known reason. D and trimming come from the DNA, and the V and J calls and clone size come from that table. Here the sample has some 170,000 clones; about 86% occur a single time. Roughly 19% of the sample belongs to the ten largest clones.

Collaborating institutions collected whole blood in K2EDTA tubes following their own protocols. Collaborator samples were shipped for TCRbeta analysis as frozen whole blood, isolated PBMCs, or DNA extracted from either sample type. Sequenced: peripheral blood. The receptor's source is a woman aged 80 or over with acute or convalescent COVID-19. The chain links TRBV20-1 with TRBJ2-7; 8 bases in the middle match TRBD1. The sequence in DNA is TGCAGTGCTAGTGTAATTGCTGGACAGGGTGACTACGAGCAGTACTTC. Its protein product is CSASVIAGQGDYEQYF.